This TCR beta chain was documented in a study of T cell changes during pregnancy in multiple sclerosis (dated by TCRdb to 2018 to 2020). Regarding the research as a whole: Changes in the T cell repertoire over the course of pregnancy were examined in this study in women with multiple sclerosis.

The cysteine opens and the phenylalanine closes a CDR3 of 15 amino acids. The kept DNA is CDR3 alone, 45 bases in frame from the first base. V was cut back by 3 bases and J by 7 bases, leaving a gap of 16 bases between them. Looking up the germline V gene (reference sequence) yields CDR1 SEHNR and CDR2 FQNEAQ. Library prep was done by the immunoSEQ multiplex PCR assay. Not all clones reach the TCRdb copy of this immuneACCESS table, which keeps in-frame sequences only. Checked studies attribute under half of the gap to unresolved V genes and leave the rest unexplained. The sample has just under 85,000 clones on record, roughly nine tenths of them singletons. The top ten constitute 2.5% to 3% of the sample. Concerning this clone: The specificity of this receptor is unknown. Nothing much larger sits one base from this clone, and base qualities are not available.

Recombination linked TRBV7-9 to TRBJ2-1, and the D gene may be TRBD1, 7 bases matching. Sample: peripheral blood, taken in the first trimester of pregnancy. The receptor was derived from a female donor with multiple sclerosis, enrolled in a pregnancy study. The CDR3 region reads CASSLGGQALNEQFF. The nucleotide sequence is given as TGTGCCAGCAGCTTGGGAGGACAGGCATTAAATGAGCAGTTCTTC.